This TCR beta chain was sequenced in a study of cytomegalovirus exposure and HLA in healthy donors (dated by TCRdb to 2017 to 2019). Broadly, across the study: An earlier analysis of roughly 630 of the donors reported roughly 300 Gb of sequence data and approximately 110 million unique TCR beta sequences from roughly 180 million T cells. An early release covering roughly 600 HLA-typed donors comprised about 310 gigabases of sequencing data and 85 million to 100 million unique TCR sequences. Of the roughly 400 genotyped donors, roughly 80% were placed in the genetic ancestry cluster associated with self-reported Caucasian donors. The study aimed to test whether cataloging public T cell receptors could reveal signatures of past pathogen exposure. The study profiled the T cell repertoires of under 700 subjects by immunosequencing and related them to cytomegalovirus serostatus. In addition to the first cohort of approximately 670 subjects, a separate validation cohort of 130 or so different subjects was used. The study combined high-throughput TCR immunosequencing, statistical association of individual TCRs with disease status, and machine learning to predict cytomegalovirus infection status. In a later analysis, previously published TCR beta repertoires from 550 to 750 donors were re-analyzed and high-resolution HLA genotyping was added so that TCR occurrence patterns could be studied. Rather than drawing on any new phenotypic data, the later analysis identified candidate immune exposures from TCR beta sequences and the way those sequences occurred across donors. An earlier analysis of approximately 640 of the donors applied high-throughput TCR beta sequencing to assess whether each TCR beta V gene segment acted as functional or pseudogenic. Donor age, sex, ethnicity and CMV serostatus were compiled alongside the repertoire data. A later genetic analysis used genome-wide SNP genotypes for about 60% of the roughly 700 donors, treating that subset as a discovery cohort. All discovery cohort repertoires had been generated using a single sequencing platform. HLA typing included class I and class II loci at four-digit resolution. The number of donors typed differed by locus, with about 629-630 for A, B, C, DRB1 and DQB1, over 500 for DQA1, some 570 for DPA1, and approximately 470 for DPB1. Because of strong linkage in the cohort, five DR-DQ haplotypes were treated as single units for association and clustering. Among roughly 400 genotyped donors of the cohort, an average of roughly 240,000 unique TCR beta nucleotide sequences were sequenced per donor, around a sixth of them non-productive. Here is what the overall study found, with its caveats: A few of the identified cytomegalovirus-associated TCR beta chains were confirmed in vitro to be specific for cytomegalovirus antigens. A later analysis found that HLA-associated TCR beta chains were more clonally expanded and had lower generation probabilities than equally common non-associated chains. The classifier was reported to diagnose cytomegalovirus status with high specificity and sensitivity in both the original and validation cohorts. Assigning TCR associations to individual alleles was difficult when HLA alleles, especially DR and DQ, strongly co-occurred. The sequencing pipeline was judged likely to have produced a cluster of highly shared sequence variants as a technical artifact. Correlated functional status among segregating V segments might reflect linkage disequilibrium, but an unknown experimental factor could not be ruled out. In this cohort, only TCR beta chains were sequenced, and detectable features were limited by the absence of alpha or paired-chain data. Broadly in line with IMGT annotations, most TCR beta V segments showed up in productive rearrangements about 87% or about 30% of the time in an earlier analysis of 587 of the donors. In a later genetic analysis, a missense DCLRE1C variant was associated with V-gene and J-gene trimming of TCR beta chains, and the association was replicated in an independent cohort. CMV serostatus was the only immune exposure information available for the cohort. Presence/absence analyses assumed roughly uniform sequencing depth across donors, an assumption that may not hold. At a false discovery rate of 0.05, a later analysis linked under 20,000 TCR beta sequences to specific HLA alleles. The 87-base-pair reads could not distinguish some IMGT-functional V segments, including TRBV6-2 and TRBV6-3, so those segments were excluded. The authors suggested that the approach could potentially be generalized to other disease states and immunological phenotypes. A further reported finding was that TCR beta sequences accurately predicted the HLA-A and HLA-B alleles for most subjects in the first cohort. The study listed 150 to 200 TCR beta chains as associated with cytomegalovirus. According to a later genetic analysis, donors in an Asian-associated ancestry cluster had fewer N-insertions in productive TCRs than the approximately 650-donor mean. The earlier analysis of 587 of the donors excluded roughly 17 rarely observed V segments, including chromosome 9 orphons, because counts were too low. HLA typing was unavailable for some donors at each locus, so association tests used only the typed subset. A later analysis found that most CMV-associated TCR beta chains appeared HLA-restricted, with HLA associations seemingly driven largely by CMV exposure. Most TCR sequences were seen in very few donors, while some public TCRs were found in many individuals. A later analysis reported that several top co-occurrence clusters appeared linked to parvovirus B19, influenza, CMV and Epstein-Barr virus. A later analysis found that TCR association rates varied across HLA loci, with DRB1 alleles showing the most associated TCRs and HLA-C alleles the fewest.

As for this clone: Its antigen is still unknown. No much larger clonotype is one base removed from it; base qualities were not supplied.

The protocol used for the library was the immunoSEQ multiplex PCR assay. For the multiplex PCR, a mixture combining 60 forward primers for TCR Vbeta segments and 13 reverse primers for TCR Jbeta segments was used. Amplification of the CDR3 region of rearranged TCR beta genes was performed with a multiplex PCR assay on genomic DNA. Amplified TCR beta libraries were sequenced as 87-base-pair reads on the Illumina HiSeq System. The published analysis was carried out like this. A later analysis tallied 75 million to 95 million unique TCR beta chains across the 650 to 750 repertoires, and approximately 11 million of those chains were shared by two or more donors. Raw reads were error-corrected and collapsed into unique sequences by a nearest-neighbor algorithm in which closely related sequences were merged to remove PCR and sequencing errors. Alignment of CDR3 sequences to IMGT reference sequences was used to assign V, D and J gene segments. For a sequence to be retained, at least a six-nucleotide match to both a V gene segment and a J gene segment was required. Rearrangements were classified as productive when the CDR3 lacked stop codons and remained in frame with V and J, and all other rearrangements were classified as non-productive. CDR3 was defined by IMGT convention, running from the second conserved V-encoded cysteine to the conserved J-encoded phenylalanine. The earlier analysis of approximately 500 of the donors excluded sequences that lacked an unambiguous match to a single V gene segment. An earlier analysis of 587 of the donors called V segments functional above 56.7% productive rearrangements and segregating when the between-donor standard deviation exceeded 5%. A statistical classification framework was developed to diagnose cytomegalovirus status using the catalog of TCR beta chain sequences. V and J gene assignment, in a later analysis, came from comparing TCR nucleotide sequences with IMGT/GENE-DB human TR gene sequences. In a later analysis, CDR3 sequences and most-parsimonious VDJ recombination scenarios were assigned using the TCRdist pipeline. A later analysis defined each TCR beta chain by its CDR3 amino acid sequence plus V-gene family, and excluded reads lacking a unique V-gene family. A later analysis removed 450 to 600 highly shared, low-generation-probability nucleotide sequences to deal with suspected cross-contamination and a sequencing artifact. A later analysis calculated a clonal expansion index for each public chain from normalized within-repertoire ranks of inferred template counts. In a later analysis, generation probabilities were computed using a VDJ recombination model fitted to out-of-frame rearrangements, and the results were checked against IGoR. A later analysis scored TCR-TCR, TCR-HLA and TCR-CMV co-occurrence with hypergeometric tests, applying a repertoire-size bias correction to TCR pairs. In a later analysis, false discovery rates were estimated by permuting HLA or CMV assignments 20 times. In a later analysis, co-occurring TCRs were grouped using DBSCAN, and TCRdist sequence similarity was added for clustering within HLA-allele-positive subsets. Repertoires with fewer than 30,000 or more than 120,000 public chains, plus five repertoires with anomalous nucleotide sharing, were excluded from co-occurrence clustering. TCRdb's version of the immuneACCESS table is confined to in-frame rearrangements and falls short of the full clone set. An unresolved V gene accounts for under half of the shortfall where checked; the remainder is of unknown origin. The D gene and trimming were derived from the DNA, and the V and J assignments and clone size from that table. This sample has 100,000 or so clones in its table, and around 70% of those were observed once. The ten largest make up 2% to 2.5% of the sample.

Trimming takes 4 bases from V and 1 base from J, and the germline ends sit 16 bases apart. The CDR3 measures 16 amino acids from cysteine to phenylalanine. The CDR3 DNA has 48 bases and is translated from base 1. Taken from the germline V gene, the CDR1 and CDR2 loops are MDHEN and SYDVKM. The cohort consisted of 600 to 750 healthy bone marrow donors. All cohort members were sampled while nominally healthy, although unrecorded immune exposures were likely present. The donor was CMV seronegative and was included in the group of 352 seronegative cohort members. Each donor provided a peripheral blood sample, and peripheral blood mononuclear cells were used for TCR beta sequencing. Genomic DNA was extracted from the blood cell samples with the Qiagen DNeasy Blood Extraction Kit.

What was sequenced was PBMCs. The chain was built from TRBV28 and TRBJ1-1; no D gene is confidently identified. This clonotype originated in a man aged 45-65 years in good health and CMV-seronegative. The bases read TGTGCCAGCAGTTCCCCTCAGGAAATGAAGAACACTGAAGCTTTCTTT. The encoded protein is CASSSPQEMKNTEAFF.